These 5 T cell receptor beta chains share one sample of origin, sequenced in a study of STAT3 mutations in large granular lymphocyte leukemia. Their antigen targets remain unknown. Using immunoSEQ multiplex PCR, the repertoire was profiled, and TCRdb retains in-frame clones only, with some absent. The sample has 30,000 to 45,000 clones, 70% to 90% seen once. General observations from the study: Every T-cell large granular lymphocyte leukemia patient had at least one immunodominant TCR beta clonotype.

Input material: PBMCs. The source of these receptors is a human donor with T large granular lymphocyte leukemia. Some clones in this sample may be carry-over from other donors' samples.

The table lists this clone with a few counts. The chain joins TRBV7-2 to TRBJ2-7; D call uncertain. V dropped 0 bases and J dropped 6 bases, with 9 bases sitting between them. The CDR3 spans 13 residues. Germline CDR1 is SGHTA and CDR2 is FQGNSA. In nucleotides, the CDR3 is TGTGCCAGCAGCTTAGCACCCCGAATCGAGCAGTACTTC. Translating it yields CASSLAPRIEQYF.

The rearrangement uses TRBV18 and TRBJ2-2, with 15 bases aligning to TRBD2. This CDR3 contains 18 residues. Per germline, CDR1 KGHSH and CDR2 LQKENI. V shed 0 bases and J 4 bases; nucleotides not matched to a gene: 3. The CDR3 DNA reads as TGTGCCAGCTCACCACCTGGACTAGCGGGGGGGCGCACCGGGGAGCTGTTTTTT. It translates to CASSPPGLAGGRTGELFF.

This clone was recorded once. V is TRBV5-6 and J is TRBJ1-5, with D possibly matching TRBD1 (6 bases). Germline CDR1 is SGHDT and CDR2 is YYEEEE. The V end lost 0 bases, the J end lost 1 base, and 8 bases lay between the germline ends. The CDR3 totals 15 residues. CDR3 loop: CASSLDRESNQPQHF. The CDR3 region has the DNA TGTGCCAGCAGCTTGGACAGGGAAAGCAATCAGCCCCAGCATTTT.

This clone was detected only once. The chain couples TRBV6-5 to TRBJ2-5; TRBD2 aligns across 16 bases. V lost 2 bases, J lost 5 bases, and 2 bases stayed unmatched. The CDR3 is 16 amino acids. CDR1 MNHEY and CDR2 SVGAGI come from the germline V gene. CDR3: CASSYVGLAGGETQYF. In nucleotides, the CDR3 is TGTGCCAGCAGTTACGTGGGACTAGCGGGGGGGGAGACCCAGTACTTC.

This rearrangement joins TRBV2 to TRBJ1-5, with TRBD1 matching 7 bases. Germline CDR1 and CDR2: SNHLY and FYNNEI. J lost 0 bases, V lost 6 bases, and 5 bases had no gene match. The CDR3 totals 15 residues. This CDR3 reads CASRGQAYSNQPQHF. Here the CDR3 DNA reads TGTGCCAGCAGAGGACAGGCCTATAGCAATCAGCCCCAGCATTTT.